One and the same sample provided the 9 T cell receptor beta chains below, sequenced in a study of cytomegalovirus exposure and HLA in healthy donors. A multiplex PCR was run with 60 Vbeta primers and 13 Jbeta primers. The method was immunoSEQ multiplex PCR; TCRdb's version includes in-frame clones alone and lacks a portion of them. The sample shows approximately 160,000 clones, approximately 70% of them seen only once. The sequenced material came from PBMCs. These receptors all stem from a woman in her thirties or forties in good health and CMV-seropositive.

To note about this clone: Different DNA sequences within this sample yield the same CDR3. The chain couples TRBV7-2 to TRBJ1-5; a possible D gene is TRBD1 (5 bases). Germline V lookup: CDR1 SGHTA, CDR2 FQGNSA. The length of the CDR3 is 13 residues. V lost 2 bases and J lost 5, with 7 bases in between. CDR3 nucleotides: TGTGCCAGCAGCTTACAGGGCGATCAGCCCCAGCATTTT. Translation: CASSLQGDQPQHF.

The chain couples TRBV4-2 to TRBJ1-6; the match to TRBD1 covers 7 bases. This CDR3 contains 17 residues. Germline CDR1 and CDR2: LGHNA and YNFKEQ. V gave up 1 base and J gave up 3 bases; unmatched junction bases: 6. The CDR3 protein is CASSQAGTAIYNSPLHF. CDR3 DNA sequence: TGTGCCAGCAGCCAAGCCGGGACAGCGATCTATAATTCACCCCTCCACTTT.

The chain has TRBV19 and TRBJ2-1, with 8 bases identical to TRBD2. Germline V lookup: CDR1 LNHDA, CDR2 SQIVND (reference sequence). V lost 6 bases and J lost 3; bases outside the gene matches: 4. This CDR3 region has 14 residues. CDR3 sequence reads: CASRGLVGYNEQFF. CDR3 nucleotide sequence: TGTGCCAGTAGGGGACTAGTCGGCTACAATGAGCAGTTCTTC.

The genes are TRBV7-9 and TRBJ1-1, with D perhaps TRBD1 (6 bases). V was shortened by 2 bases and J by 4 bases, with 11 bases between the two germline ends. Per the germline V gene, CDR1 is SEHNR and CDR2 is FQNEAQ (reference sequence). The CDR3 runs to 14 residues. The CDR3 spells CASSLSGEGTEAFF. The CDR3 DNA sequence: TGTGCCAGCAGCTTATCAGGGGAGGGCACTGAAGCTTTCTTT.

V and J are TRBV5-1 and TRBJ1-3; TRBD1 matches at 7 bases. The length of the CDR3 is 15 residues. V lost 4 bases and J lost 4; bases outside the gene matches: 8. Germline loops: CDR1 SGHRS, CDR2 YFSETQ. CDR3 region: CASSPSLTGGNTIYF. In DNA, the CDR3 is TGCGCCAGCAGCCCCTCCCTGACAGGGGGAAACACCATATATTTT.

The chain uses TRBV10-3 and TRBJ2-7, with 7 bases aligning to TRBD1. CDR1 is ENHRY and CDR2 is SYGVKD in the germline V gene. With V trimmed by 4 bases and J by 3 bases, 0 bases remained unmatched. This CDR3 is 12 amino acids long. The CDR3 is CAISGDSYEQYF. The CDR3 DNA follows: TGTGCCATCAGTGGGGACAGCTACGAGCAGTACTTC.

This clone was detected once. The rearrangement joins TRBV4-1 to TRBJ2-7; 8 nucleotides align to TRBD1. The CDR3 loop spans 15 amino acids. The germline CDR1 and CDR2 sequences are MGHRA and YSYEKL. With V trimmed by 1 base and J by 3 bases, 5 bases remained unmatched. CDR3 nucleotides: TGCGCCAGCAGCCAAGTAGGCAGGGGGCTCTACGAGCAGTACTTC. Amino acids: CASSQVGRGLYEQYF.

The chain uses TRBV7-9 and TRBJ2-1; D may be TRBD2 (6 bases). Trimming stripped 5 bases from V and 0 bases from J, with 11 bases between. The germline gives CDR1 SEHNR, CDR2 FQNEAQ (reference sequence). This CDR3 contains 15 residues. The CDR3 coding sequence is TGTGCCAGCAGCCCGGGACTTACCTCCTACAATGAGCAGTTCTTC. It yields the protein CASSPGLTSYNEQFF.

The J gene is TRBJ1-5, the V gene TRBV7-6; D not resolved. V lost 2 bases to trimming and J lost 2 bases, with 10 bases between them. Germline V gene sequence: CDR1 SGHVS, CDR2 FNYEAQ. The CDR3 spans 15 residues. In DNA form, the CDR3 reads TGTGCCAGCAGCTTACCTCAGGAAGGCAATCAGCCCCAGCATTTT. Translation: CASSLPQEGNQPQHF.